This T cell receptor (beta chain) was captured by sequencing in a study of technical replicates of blood from a handful of donors. Method: immunoSEQ multiplex PCR; TCRdb's copy keeps in-frame clones and lacks some. The sample consists of about 97,000 clones, about 95% of them appearing once. The CDR3 is made up of 16 amino acids. Germline values: CDR1 MNHNY, CDR2 SVGAGI (reference sequence). Trimming took 0 bases from V and 4 from J; bases not matched to a gene: 6. The genes are TRBV6-6 and TRBJ1-5; TRBD1 matches 7 bases. This TCR derives from a human donor in good health. Input material: T cells isolated from PBMCs. The CDR3 DNA sequence: TGTGCCAGCAGTTACTCGAGGGGACAGACTAATCAGCCCCAGCATTTT. This translates into CASSYSRGQTNQPQHF.